This is a list of T cell receptor beta chains from one sample in a study of T cell changes during pregnancy in multiple sclerosis. Sequencing was performed with immunoSEQ multiplex PCR; in TCRdb, only in-frame clones are kept and a portion is missing. The data contain fewer than 40,000 clones, around 93% of them seen just once; the ten biggest clones take up around 0.33%. The sample here was CD4+ T cells from peripheral blood mononuclear cells, taken after pregnancy. Receptors were obtained from a female donor with multiple sclerosis, enrolled in a pregnancy study. Each CDR3 is given with its conserved first and last residue. Fields, in order: D gene, J gene, V gene, clone size, CDR3 protein, CDR3 DNA. A D gene is named only where the DNA matches it firmly. Size tells how often a clone was seen (once, few, many) or the class of an expanded clone, and some rows leave it out.

TRBD1	TRBJ1-6	TRBV5-6	once	CASSSGQAGSYNSPLHF	TGTGCCAGCAGCTCTGGACAGGCGGGCTCCTATAATTCACCCCTCCACTTT
TRBD1	TRBJ1-4	TRBV19	-	CASSIDRGNEKLFF	TGTGCCAGTTCAATTGACAGGGGGAATGAAAAACTGTTTTTT
TRBD2	TRBJ2-7	TRBV18	-	CASSLHGLAGFSYEQYF	TGTGCCAGCTCACTCCATGGACTAGCGGGGTTCTCCTACGAGCAGTACTTC
TRBD1	TRBJ2-7	TRBV7-6	-	CASSLGLRGRSEQYF	TGTGCCAGCAGCTTAGGGCTCAGGGGGAGATCCGAGCAGTACTTC
-	TRBJ2-1	TRBV6-5	-	CASSGGPYNEQFF	TGTGCCAGCAGCGGGGGGCCTTACAATGAGCAGTTCTTC
-	TRBJ2-7	TRBV5-6	-	CASSLAFGEQYF	TGTGCCAGCAGCTTGGCATTCGGCGAGCAGTACTTC
TRBD1	TRBJ2-2	TRBV2	-	CASTAGGIGELFF	TGTGCCAGCACGGCAGGGGGCATCGGGGAGCTGTTTTTT
TRBD2	TRBJ2-3	TRBV6-4	-	CASSERGGGDTQYF	TGTGCCAGCAGTGAGCGGGGGGGCGGAGATACGCAGTATTTT
-	TRBJ1-2	TRBV7-2	-	CASSLEPGSGGGYTF	TGTGCCAGCAGCTTAGAACCGGGCTCGGGAGGAGGCTACACCTTC
TRBD1	TRBJ2-5	TRBV30	once	CAWKTGGETQYF	TGTGCCTGGAAAACAGGGGGAGAGACCCAGTACTTC
-	TRBJ2-5	TRBV9	-	CASGGGGGQETQYF	TGTGCCAGCGGGGGGGGCGGGGGACAAGAGACCCAGTACTTC
-	TRBJ2-1	TRBV7-8	-	CASSPRWGRDEQFF	TGTGCCAGCAGCCCCAGGTGGGGGCGGGATGAGCAGTTCTTC
TRBD2	TRBJ2-3	TRBV4-2	-	CASSRDSGGGTDTQYF	TGTGCCAGCAGCCGCGATAGCGGGGGGGGCACAGATACGCAGTATTTT
-	TRBJ2-1	TRBV7-8	-	CASSLDGNEQFF	TGTGCCAGCAGCTTAGACGGCAATGAGCAGTTCTTC
-	TRBJ1-2	TRBV7-3	-	CASSTNRVEGYTF	TGTGCCAGCAGCACGAACAGGGTGGAGGGCTACACCTTC
-	TRBJ1-2	TRBV30	-	CAWSVLEINYGYTF	TGTGCCTGGAGTGTACTTGAGATAAACTATGGCTACACCTTC
-	TRBJ1-4	TRBV6-1	-	CASSDRVGEKLFF	TGTGCCAGCAGTGACAGGGTTGGTGAAAAACTGTTTTTT
-	TRBJ2-7	TRBV27	-	CASSLRSGWVVEQYF	TGTGCCAGCAGTTTACGATCCGGGTGGGTCGTCGAGCAGTACTTC
-	TRBJ1-2	TRBV19	-	CASSIDLGARANGYTF	TGTGCCAGTAGTATAGATCTGGGGGCCCGAGCGAATGGCTACACCTTC
TRBD1	TRBJ1-2	TRBV29-1	-	CSVSGTGIDGYTF	TGCAGCGTGTCCGGGACAGGGATAGATGGCTACACCTTC
TRBD1	TRBJ2-5	TRBV5-1	-	CASSGGTGGQETQYF	TGCGCCAGCAGCGGCGGGACAGGGGGCCAAGAGACCCAGTACTTC
-	TRBJ1-4	TRBV5-5	once	CASSLRAGSNEKLFF	TGTGCCAGCAGCTTGCGGGCAGGGTCTAATGAAAAACTGTTTTTT
-	TRBJ1-6	TRBV7-9	-	CASSRREGGGPLHF	TGTGCCAGCAGCCGACGCGAGGGGGGGGGACCCCTCCACTTT